This TCR beta chain was captured by sequencing in a study of T cell responses to AZD1222 COVID-19 vaccine. For the study at large: Second-dose intervals of approximately 4 or approximately 12 weeks were pooled. Study observations and caveats: Regions left unmutated in variants are reportedly the target of nearly half of spike-specific TCRs. Spike regions recognized by vaccine-associated CD4 TCRs spanned the protein, led by 160-218 and 743-854.

With respect to this clone: Antigen unknown.

This CDR3 has 16 amino acids. CDR1 is LNHDA, CDR2 SQIVND, per germline (reference sequence). V lost 2 bases to trimming and J lost 2 bases, with 13 bases between them. Generated by immunoSEQ multiplex PCR, the TCRdb table keeps only in-frame clones and is missing some. The sample contains approximately 150,000 clones, 80% to 95% of which appear only once. This clonotype was sampled from an adult in good health. The sample consisted of peripheral blood, taken on day 0 of AZD1222 vaccination. The chain recombines TRBV19 with TRBJ1-5; a possible D gene is TRBD1 (6 bases). The CDR3 region has the DNA TGTGCCAGTAGTATACGATCTGGGGGCGGCAATCAGCCCCAGCATTTT. Amino acids: CASSIRSGGGNQPQHF.